Included here is one T cell receptor (beta chain) sequence, with context. The data originate from a study of blood T cell repertoires in COVID-19. Profiling relied on immunoSEQ multiplex PCR, and the TCRdb table lists in-frame clones only, not all of them. The data hold around 150,000 clones, with around 90% observed a single time. This CDR3 is 20 amino acids long. The sample taken for sequencing was peripheral blood. This rearrangement joins TRBV1 to TRBJ2-3; the D segment call TRBD1 is taken from the table without a DNA check. TRBV1 is designated a pseudogene. This TCR was recovered from a man in his fifties or sixties with acute or convalescent COVID-19. The CDR3 loop reads CTSSQDRDPVRRYYTDTQYF. The CDR3 DNA follows: TGCACCAGCAGCCAAGACAGGGATCCGGTCAGACGGTACTACACAGATACGCAGTATTTT.